Listed here are 3 T cell receptor beta chains from one sample, sequenced in a study of OX40 agonist ivuxolimab in advanced cancers. This table comes from immunoSEQ multiplex PCR, and its TCRdb copy is limited to in-frame clones, with some not included. This table holds some 150,000 clones, about 93% found once. Source: CD4+ or CD8+ T cells sorted from blood, taken in a trial of the OX40 agonist ivuxolimab. These TCRs come from an adult with an advanced solid tumor such as melanoma, head and neck, liver or kidney cancer.

This sequence joins TRBV20-1 and TRBJ1-2; unclear D gene. CDR3 length: 11 residues. Germline lookup yields CDR1 DFQATT and CDR2 SNEGSKA (reference sequence). Trimming cost V 2 bases and J 10 bases, with 11 bases left between them. The CDR3 sequence: CSARSPGPYTF. The DNA for the CDR3 is TGCAGTGCTAGAAGCCCAGGTCCCTACACCTTC.

The J gene is TRBJ1-2, the V gene TRBV5-1, with TRBD1 matching 9 bases. With 3 bases clipped from V and 2 bases from J, the junction kept 2 bases outside the gene matches. The CDR3 is 14 amino acids. Germline CDR1 reads SGHRS; CDR2 reads YFSETQ. The chain's CDR3 is CASSSDRGNYGYTF. CDR3 in DNA: TGCGCCAGCAGCTCGGACAGGGGAAACTATGGCTACACCTTC.

The rearrangement links TRBV28 to TRBJ1-4, with D possibly being TRBD1 (5 bases). V was pared by 2 bases and J by 4 bases, with 14 bases between. This CDR3 contains 16 residues. The germline V gene encodes CDR1 MDHEN and CDR2 SYDVKM. The CDR3 nucleotides are TGTGCCAGCAGTTTACGTGGGGGAGGTCTTAATGAAAAACTGTTTTTT. Residues: CASSLRGGGLNEKLFF.